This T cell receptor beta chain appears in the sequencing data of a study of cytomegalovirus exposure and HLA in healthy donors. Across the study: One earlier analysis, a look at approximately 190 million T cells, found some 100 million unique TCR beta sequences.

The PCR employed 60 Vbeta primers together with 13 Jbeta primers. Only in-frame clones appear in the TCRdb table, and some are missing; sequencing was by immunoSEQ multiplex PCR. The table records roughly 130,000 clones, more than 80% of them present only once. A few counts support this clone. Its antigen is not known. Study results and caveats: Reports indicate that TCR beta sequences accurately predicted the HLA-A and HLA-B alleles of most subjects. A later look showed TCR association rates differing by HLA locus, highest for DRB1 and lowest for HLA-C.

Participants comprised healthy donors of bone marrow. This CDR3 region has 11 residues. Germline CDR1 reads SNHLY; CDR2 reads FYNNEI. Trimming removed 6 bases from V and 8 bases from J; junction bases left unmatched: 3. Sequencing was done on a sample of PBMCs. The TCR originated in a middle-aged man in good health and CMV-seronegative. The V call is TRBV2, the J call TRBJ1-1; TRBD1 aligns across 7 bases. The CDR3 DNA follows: TGTGCCAGCAGGACAGGGCTAGAAGCTTTCTTT. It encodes CASRTGLEAFF.